Listed here are 28 T cell receptor beta chains from one sample, sequenced in a study of cytomegalovirus exposure and HLA in healthy donors. Sequenced by immunoSEQ multiplex PCR; TCRdb stores in-frame clones only, minus some. The sample lists tens of thousands of clones; roughly 93% were seen once. The sequenced material came from PBMCs. These receptors were obtained from a woman younger than 35 in good health and CMV-seropositive.

This chain joins TRBV27 and TRBJ2-7; D gene unclear. V was pared by 4 bases and J by 1 base, with 8 bases between. This CDR3 is built from 13 residues. Germline CDR1 MNHEY, CDR2 SMNVEV (reference sequence). CDR3 DNA: TGTGCCAGCAGTTCGGGTCCTTCCTACGAGCAGTACTTC. Translating gives CASSSGPSYEQYF.

The chain uses TRBV5-1 and TRBJ1-2; 7 nucleotides line up with TRBD1. J lost 4 bases, V lost 4 bases, and 4 bases had no gene match. CDR1 and CDR2 (germline): SGHRS, YFSETQ. The CDR3 is made up of 13 amino acids. The CDR3 DNA reads TGCGCCAGCAGCCCAGGGGGTCCCTATGGCTACACCTTC. This codes for CASSPGGPYGYTF.

The genes are TRBV5-8 and TRBJ1-1, with D uncertain. V was shortened by 0 bases and J by 7 bases, with 13 bases between the two germline ends. CDR1 SGHTS and CDR2 YDEGEE come from the germline V gene. This CDR3 has 14 amino acids. CDR3 nucleotides: TGTGCCAGCAGCTTGGGAATCCTGTACAGTGAAGCTTTCTTT. Its protein product is CASSLGILYSEAFF.

This chain links TRBV12-2 with TRBJ2-5; the table's D call of TRBD2 was not tested on the DNA. TRBV12-2 is given as a pseudogene. The CDR3 spans 16 residues. CDR3 protein: CASRFRGTRYQETQYF. CDR3 in DNA: TGTGCAAGTCGCTTCAGGGGGACTAGGTACCAAGAGACCCAGTACTTC.

The chain carries TRBV7-8 and TRBJ2-7; D gene uncertain. The V end lost 2 bases, the J end lost 3 bases, and 14 bases lay between the germline ends. The CDR3 has 15 residues. Germline V gene sequence: CDR1 SGHVS, CDR2 FQNEAQ. The CDR3 DNA sequence: TGTGCCAGCAGCTTACTCCCCCGAGATAACTACGAGCAGTACTTC. Protein sequence: CASSLLPRDNYEQYF. Using reference TRBV7-8 and TRBJ2-7 for the parts outside the CDR3, the full variable domain is GAGVSQSPRYKVAKRGQDVALRCDPISGHVSLFWYQQALGQGPEFLTYFQNEAQLDKSGLPSDRFFAERPEGSVSTLKIQRTQQEDSAVYLCASSLLPRDNYEQYFGPGTRLTVT.

The chain links TRBV4-2 to TRBJ2-7; D remains ambiguous. The CDR3 covers 12 residues. The V gene's germline CDR1 is LGHNA and CDR2 YNFKEQ. V lost 1 base, J lost 7 bases, and 8 bases lay in between. The CDR3 DNA is TGTGCCAGCAGCCAAGGGGCTTGGGAGCAGTACTTC. The encoded protein is CASSQGAWEQYF.

The V and J genes are TRBV12-5 and TRBJ1-2, with D possibly TRBD1 on 6 matching bases. Germline V lookup: CDR1 LGHNT, CDR2 FRNRAP. The length of the CDR3 is 15 residues. Trimming left V 1 base short and J 6 bases short, with 15 bases between. CDR3 sequence reads: CASGLAGGAVNGYTF. The CDR3 DNA follows: TGTGCTAGTGGTTTGGCTGGGGGGGCAGTCAATGGCTACACCTTC.

In its sample, this clone was seen a few times. The chain uses TRBV6-5 and TRBJ1-3, with no clear D. The V gene's germline CDR1 is MNHEY and CDR2 SVGAGI. This CDR3 is 15 amino acids long. The V end was cut by 8 bases, the J end by 2 bases, with 16 bases between. For the CDR3, the DNA is TGTGCCAGCCGATCCGGACGACTAACTGGAAACACCATATATTTT. It specifies CASRSGRLTGNTIYF.

V usage is TRBV11-3 and J usage is TRBJ2-4; possible D gene TRBD2, 5 bases. This CDR3 has 13 residues. V was shortened by 1 base and J by 8 bases, with 9 bases between the two germline ends. Germline lookup yields CDR1 SGHNT and CDR2 YENEEA. The CDR3 loop is CASSLGFGDIQYF. CDR3 DNA sequence: TGTGCCAGCAGCTTAGGATTCGGGGACATTCAGTACTTC.

The table lists this clone with a few counts. The chain recombines TRBV27 with TRBJ2-1; 9 nucleotides match TRBD1. Germline V gene lookup returns CDR1 MNHEY and CDR2 SMNVEV (reference sequence). V was clipped by 5 bases and J by 7 bases; unmatched bases: 9. The length of the CDR3 is 15 residues. CDR3 amino acids: CASSKPGTGRNEQFF. The CDR3 region has the DNA TGTGCCAGCAGTAAGCCCGGGACAGGGCGAAATGAGCAGTTCTTC.

The chain combines TRBV5-4 with TRBJ1-2, with 9 bases aligning to TRBD1. From germline, CDR1 is SGHNT and CDR2 YYREEE (reference sequence). With 4 bases clipped from V and 2 bases from J, the junction kept 12 bases outside the gene matches. This CDR3 contains 17 residues. The chain's CDR3 is CASSPETGQGLNYGYTF. The CDR3 nucleotides are TGTGCCAGCAGCCCGGAAACCGGACAGGGGCTGAACTATGGCTACACCTTC.

The gene calls are TRBV5-1 and TRBJ2-5; TRBD1 might be the D (5 bases). V shed 0 bases and J shed 5 bases, with 8 bases lying between them. The CDR3 contains 13 residues. Germline V gene data show CDR1 as SGHRS and CDR2 as YFSETQ. This CDR3 reads CASSLVGVETQYF. The CDR3 nucleotides are TGCGCCAGCAGCTTGGTAGGGGTCGAGACCCAGTACTTC.

V gene TRBV19 combines with J gene TRBJ1-6; D call uncertain. V was shortened by 2 bases and J by 6 bases, with 5 bases between the two germline ends. The CDR3 runs 13 residues. Germline assignment: CDR1 LNHDA and CDR2 SQIVND (reference sequence). The CDR3 DNA is TGTGCCAGTAGTATAAGCCTTAATTCACCCCTCCACTTT. Protein: CASSISLNSPLHF.

The chain employs TRBV9 and TRBJ1-2; D is unresolved. Per germline, CDR1 SGDLS and CDR2 YYNGEE. The CDR3 runs 13 residues. V gave up 0 bases and J gave up 3 bases, with 6 bases separating them. CDR3 nucleotide sequence: TGTGCCAGCAGCGTAGGAAGCTACTATGGCTACACCTTC. Protein product: CASSVGSYYGYTF.

This rearrangement joins TRBV7-9 to TRBJ2-5; 8 positions match TRBD2. The CDR3 has 15 residues. Germline trimming cut 1 base from V and 3 bases from J; bases unmatched to any gene: 4. Germline values: CDR1 SEHNR, CDR2 FQNEAQ (reference sequence). The CDR3 spells CASSLVTGGKETQYF. Written as DNA, the CDR3 is TGTGCCAGCAGCTTAGTTACGGGGGGGAAAGAGACCCAGTACTTC.

The rearrangement uses TRBV10-3 and TRBJ1-6, with D possibly TRBD1 on 5 matching bases. In germline, CDR1 is ENHRY, CDR2 SYGVKD. The CDR3 has 14 residues. The V end was cut by 6 bases, the J end by 5 bases, with 11 bases between. The CDR3 DNA is TGTGCCATCAGGGCCACAGGAGATAATTCACCCCTCCACTTT. Encoded protein: CAIRATGDNSPLHF.

The chain joins TRBV27 to TRBJ1-6; 7 bases are shared with TRBD1. The trim removed 6 bases at V and 10 bases at J, leaving 9 bases unmatched. Germline values: CDR1 MNHEY, CDR2 SMNVEV (reference sequence). The CDR3 length is 14 residues. The CDR3 reads CASRPPGQSSPLHF. CDR3 bases: TGTGCCAGCAGGCCACCGGGACAGAGCTCACCCCTCCACTTT.

The chain recombines TRBV28 with TRBJ1-2; the D is unclear. V shed 10 bases and J shed 6 bases, with 33 bases lying between them. Germline V CDR1 and CDR2: MDHEN, SYDVKM. CDR3 length equals 18 residues. CDR3 sequence (DNA): TGTGCCACCTTAGGGCTTACTGGCGGGGTTACAGACAAGGATGGCTACACCTTC. As protein: CATLGLTGGVTDKDGYTF.

The rearrangement joins TRBV6-6 to TRBJ2-3; D possibly corresponds to TRBD2 (5 bases). Germline V gene lookup returns CDR1 MNHNY and CDR2 SVGAGI (reference sequence). The CDR3 is 14 residues long. With 5 bases removed from V and 5 bases from J, the gap between germline ends came to 14 bases. The CDR3 nucleotides are TGTGCCAGCAGTCCGTCTTATCGGGAAGATACGCAGTATTTT. Translating it yields CASSPSYREDTQYF.

V and J are TRBV5-4 and TRBJ2-7, with 13 bases aligning to TRBD2. The CDR3 loop spans 16 amino acids. CDR1 SGHNT and CDR2 YYREEE come from the germline V gene (reference sequence). After removal of 3 bases from V and 2 bases from J, the junction contained 5 bases not matched to a gene. DNA for the CDR3: TGTGCCAGCAGCTCCGTAACTAGCGGGGGGGCCTACGAGCAGTACTTC. Translating gives CASSSVTSGGAYEQYF.

This clone has a single count. The chain carries TRBV4-1 and TRBJ2-3; TRBD2 might be the D (5 bases). Trimming stripped 1 base from V and 8 bases from J, with 19 bases between. Germline V lookup: CDR1 MGHRA, CDR2 YSYEKL. This CDR3 contains 16 residues. CDR3 protein: CASSQAAGSSATTQYF. The CDR3 region has the DNA TGCGCCAGCAGCCAAGCGGCGGGCAGCTCAGCAACTACGCAGTATTTT.

The chain has TRBV7-9 and TRBJ2-7; 8 nucleotides agree with TRBD1. Germline CDR1 is SEHNR and CDR2 is FQNEAQ (reference sequence). CDR3 size: 14 residues. Trimming took 5 bases from V and 4 from J; bases not matched to a gene: 7. CDR3 loop: CASSLRTGLYEQYF. As DNA, the CDR3 is TGTGCCAGCAGCCTACGGACAGGGTTGTACGAGCAGTACTTC.

J is TRBJ2-5 and V is TRBV30; TRBD2 aligns across 15 bases. CDR1 and CDR2 from the germline V gene are GTSNPN and SVGIG (reference sequence). The CDR3 is 15 amino acids. V dropped 8 bases and J dropped 0; count of bases not matched to a gene: 4. Written as DNA, the CDR3 is TGTGCCGTCGGGACTAGCGGGAGGTACCAAGAGACCCAGTACTTC. Translated, it gives CAVGTSGRYQETQYF.

For this clone: An end of the junction differs from the germline gene, which may be a read error. V is TRBV6-6 and J is TRBJ2-7; TRBD2 might be the D (5 bases). This CDR3 is built from 12 residues. The germline V gene encodes CDR1 MNHNY and CDR2 SVGAGI (reference sequence). The CDR3 DNA reads TGTGCCACCAGTCTCGGGGTCTACGAGCAGTACTTC. Residues: CATSLGVYEQYF.

The chain links TRBV28 to TRBJ2-5; 8 nucleotides agree with TRBD2. Losses at the gene ends were 3 bases for V and 9 bases for J; bases not matched to a gene: 9. The CDR3 is made up of 14 amino acids. Per the germline V gene, CDR1 is MDHEN and CDR2 is SYDVKM. CDR3 nucleotide sequence: TGTGCCAGCAGTTTCTCGGGAGGGAATTGGGCCCAGTACTTC. Protein sequence: CASSFSGGNWAQYF.

This clone was seen only once. This CDR3 is CASSFGVSDTQYF. DNA of the CDR3: TGTGCCAGCAGCTTCGGGGTCTCCGATACGCAGTATTTT. This chain links TRBV7-9 with TRBJ2-3; a possible D gene is TRBD2 (5 bases). The CDR3 extends over 13 amino acids. CDR1 and CDR2 from the germline V gene are SEHNR and FQNEAQ (reference sequence). V was cut by 3 bases and J by 6 bases, with 10 bases left in between. The whole variable domain, filled in from reference TRBV7-9 and TRBJ2-3, reads DTGVSQNPRHKITKRGQNVTFRCDPISEHNRLYWYRQTLGQGPEFLTYFQNEAQLEKSRLLSDRFSAERPKGSFSTLEIQRTEQGDSAMYLCASSFGVSDTQYFGPGTRLTVL.

The V and J genes are TRBV6-5 and TRBJ2-1; TRBD2 might be the D (5 bases). The V end lost 6 bases, the J end lost 10 bases, and 13 bases lay between the germline ends. CDR3 length: 12 residues. Germline V lookup: CDR1 MNHEY, CDR2 SVGAGI. CDR3 nucleotides: TGTGCCAGCAGAACGGAGGCCTCCGAGCAGTTCTTC. This translates into CASRTEASEQFF.

The chain uses TRBV7-3 and TRBJ1-1, with D perhaps matching TRBD1 (5 bases). With 5 bases removed from V and 8 bases from J, the gap between germline ends came to 15 bases. Germline-derived CDR1 and CDR2 are SGHTA and FQGTGA. The CDR3 totals 13 residues. DNA for the CDR3: TGTGCCAGCAGCACGACCCCGGGACTGGAAGCTTTCTTT. This encodes CASSTTPGLEAFF.